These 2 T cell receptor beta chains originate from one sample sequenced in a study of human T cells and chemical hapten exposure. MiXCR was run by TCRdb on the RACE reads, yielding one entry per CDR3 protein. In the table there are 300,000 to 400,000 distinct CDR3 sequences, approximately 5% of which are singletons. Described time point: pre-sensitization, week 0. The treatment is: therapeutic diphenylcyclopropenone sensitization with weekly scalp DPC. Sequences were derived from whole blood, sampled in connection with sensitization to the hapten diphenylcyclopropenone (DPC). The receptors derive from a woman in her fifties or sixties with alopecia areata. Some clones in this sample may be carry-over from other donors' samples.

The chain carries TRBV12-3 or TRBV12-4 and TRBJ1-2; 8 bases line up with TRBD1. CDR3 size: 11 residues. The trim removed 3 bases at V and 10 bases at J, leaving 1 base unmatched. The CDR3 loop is CASSLGQVYTF. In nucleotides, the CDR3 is TGTGCCAGCAGTTTGGGACAGGTCTACACCTTC.

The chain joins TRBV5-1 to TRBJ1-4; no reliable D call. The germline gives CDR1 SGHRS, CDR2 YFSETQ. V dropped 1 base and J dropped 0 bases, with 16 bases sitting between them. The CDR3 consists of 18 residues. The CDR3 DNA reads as TGCGCCAGCAGCTTGAATCCCGCATCGGGTGCAACTAATGAAAAACTGTTTTTT. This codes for CASSLNPASGATNEKLFF.